Included here is one T cell receptor (beta chain) sequence, with context. V was shortened by 7 bases and J by 4 bases, with 10 bases between the two germline ends. CDR1 SGHTA and CDR2 FQGNSA come from the germline V gene. There are 12 residues in the CDR3. The data stem from a study of shared clonotypes between healthy human individuals. Data came from immunoSEQ multiplex PCR; TCRdb stores just in-frame clones and leaves some out. The sample contains approximately 2.5 million clones, approximately 92% of which appear only once. The source of this sequence is a man younger than 35 in good health. V and J are TRBV7-2 and TRBJ1-1, with no clear D. The sample was naive CD4+ T cells sorted from blood. Subset indicated: CD45RA+ positively selected. CDR3 protein: CASTLLGTEAFF. In nucleotides, the CDR3 is TGTGCCAGCACCCTATTAGGCACTGAAGCTTTCTTT.